A single sample is the source of the 10 T cell receptor beta chains below, sequenced in a study of response to subunit inactivated influenza vaccine. TCRdb reprocessed the RT-PCR reads with MiXCR, giving one entry per CDR3 protein. The repertoire consists of 500,000 to 600,000 distinct CDR3 sequences, with approximately 7.7% occurring once and the leading ten covering 10% to 15%. The sequencing here drew on PBMCs from blood, taken about 23 months after vaccination. Every receptor here comes from a man aged 50-75 years who received an inactivated influenza vaccine.

This clonotype was picked up a small number of times. The V gene is TRBV5-1, the J gene TRBJ2-1; the match to TRBD2 covers 8 bases. The germline V gene encodes CDR1 SGHRS and CDR2 YFSETQ. This CDR3 is built from 17 residues. V shed 0 bases and J 7 bases; nucleotides not matched to a gene: 12. DNA of the CDR3: TGCGCCAGCAGCTTGGATGTAAGGCGGGGGGCGGGGAATGAGCAGTTCTTC. Amino acid sequence: CASSLDVRRGAGNEQFF.

This clonotype was counted a few times. J is TRBJ1-1 and V is TRBV20-1; D perhaps matches TRBD1 (6 bases). The CDR3 consists of 13 residues. Trimming took 6 bases from V and 1 from J, leaving 12 bases between them. Germline CDR1 reads DFQATT; CDR2 reads SNEGSKA (reference sequence). CDR3 sequence: CSATGQTNTEAFF. In DNA form, the CDR3 reads TGCAGTGCCACCGGACAGACGAACACTGAAGCTTTCTTT.

Only a few counts were recorded for this clonotype. The rearrangement uses TRBV4-3 and TRBJ2-7; D might be TRBD2 (5 bases). This CDR3 is 16 amino acids long. V dropped 0 bases and J dropped 0 bases, with 12 bases sitting between them. Germline V gives CDR1 LGHNA, CDR2 YSLEER. The CDR3 spells CASSQDWPLASYEQYF. The DNA of the CDR3 is TGCGCCAGCAGCCAAGATTGGCCGCTAGCCTCCTACGAGCAGTACTTC.

This clonotype was detected a few times. The chain combines TRBV5-1 with TRBJ2-1; D possibly corresponds to TRBD2 (5 bases). Germline V lookup: CDR1 SGHRS, CDR2 YFSETQ. V was pared by 4 bases and J by 4 bases, with 24 bases between. There are 18 residues in the CDR3. For the CDR3, the DNA is TGCGCCAGCAGCCGGGCCACTCTGGTTAACCCGGGGTACAATGAGCAGTTCTTC. It translates to CASSRATLVNPGYNEQFF.

This clonotype was detected a few times. The chain is built from TRBV4-1 and TRBJ1-5, with D tentatively TRBD1 (6 bases). The CDR3 is 15 residues long. V was clipped by 4 bases and J by 0 bases, with 10 bases between them. Germline assignment: CDR1 MGHRA and CDR2 YSYEKL. The CDR3 DNA follows: TGCGCCAGCAGCCCCTGGGACACTAGCAATCAGCCCCAGCATTTT. The encoded protein is CASSPWDTSNQPQHF.

The V gene is TRBV6-2 or TRBV6-3, the J gene TRBJ2-5; no definite D call. This CDR3 comprises 13 residues. V gave up 2 bases and J gave up 4 bases, with 8 bases separating them. Germline CDR1 and CDR2: MNHEY and SVGEGT. CDR3: CASSYPRRETQYF. The CDR3 region has the DNA TGTGCCAGCAGTTACCCTAGGAGAGAGACCCAGTACTTC.

This clonotype came up a few times. V usage is TRBV29-1 and J usage is TRBJ1-2; possibly TRBD1 for D (6 bases). The ends were cut back, 4 bases at V and 7 bases at J, with 22 bases in the middle. Germline V gene lookup returns CDR1 SQVTM and CDR2 ANQGSEA. CDR3 length: 15 amino acids. The DNA for the CDR3 is TGCAGCGTTGGGACGGCCGCGCGGGGGCGGGTTGGCTACACCTTC. Translation gives CSVGTAARGRVGYTF.

This chain uses TRBV19 with TRBJ1-5, with 7 bases aligning to TRBD1. V gave up 3 bases and J gave up 3 bases; unmatched junction bases: 8. CDR1 and CDR2 (germline): LNHDA, SQIVND (reference sequence). The CDR3 has 16 amino acids. CDR3 in amino acids: CASSMRRDSYNQPQHF. In nucleotides, the CDR3 is TGTGCCAGTAGTATGCGCCGGGACAGCTACAATCAGCCCCAGCATTTT. Full variable domain (outside the CDR3, taken from reference TRBV19 and TRBJ1-5): DGGITQSPKYLFRKEGQNVTLSCEQNLNHDAMYWYRQDPGQGLRLIYYSQIVNDFQKGDIAEGYSVSREKKESFPLTVTSAQKNPTAFYLCASSMRRDSYNQPQHFGDGTRLSIL.

At least ten counts were recorded for this clonotype. The chain recombines TRBV6-5 with TRBJ2-7; perhaps D is TRBD1 or TRBD2 (7 bases each). The CDR3 runs 14 residues. The germline V gene encodes CDR1 MNHEY and CDR2 SVGAGI. The germline V and J ends were trimmed by 2 bases and 4 bases, with 12 bases remaining between them. Here the CDR3 reads CASSYGRGGYEQYF. DNA for the CDR3: TGTGCCAGCAGTTACGGCAGGGGGGGTTACGAGCAGTACTTC.

The V gene is TRBV5-1, the J gene TRBJ2-3; the D is unclear. This CDR3 spans 13 amino acids. Germline CDR1 reads SGHRS; CDR2 reads YFSETQ. The V gene lost 0 bases and the J gene lost 5 bases, with 7 bases spanning the gap. The CDR3 protein is CASSLVQVDTQYF. As DNA, the CDR3 is TGCGCCAGCAGCTTGGTCCAGGTAGATACGCAGTATTTT.